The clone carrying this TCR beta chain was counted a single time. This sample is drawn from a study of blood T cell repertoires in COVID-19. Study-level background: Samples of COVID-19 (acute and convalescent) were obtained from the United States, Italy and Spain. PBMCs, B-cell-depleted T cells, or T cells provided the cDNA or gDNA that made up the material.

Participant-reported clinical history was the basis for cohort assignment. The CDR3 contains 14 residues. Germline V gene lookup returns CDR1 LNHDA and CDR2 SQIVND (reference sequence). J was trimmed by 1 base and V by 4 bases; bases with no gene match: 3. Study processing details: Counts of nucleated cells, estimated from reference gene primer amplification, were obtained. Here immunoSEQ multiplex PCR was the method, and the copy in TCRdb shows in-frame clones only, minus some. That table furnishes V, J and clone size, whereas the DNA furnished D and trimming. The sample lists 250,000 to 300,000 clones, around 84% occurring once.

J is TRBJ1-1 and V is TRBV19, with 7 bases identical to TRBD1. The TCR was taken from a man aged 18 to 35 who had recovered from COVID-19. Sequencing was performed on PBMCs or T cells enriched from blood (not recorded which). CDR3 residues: CASSRQGGNTEAFF. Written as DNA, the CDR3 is TGTGCCAGTAGTAGACAGGGAGGGAACACTGAAGCTTTCTTT. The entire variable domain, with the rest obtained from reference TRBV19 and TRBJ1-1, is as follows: DGGITQSPKYLFRKEGQNVTLSCEQNLNHDAMYWYRQDPGQGLRLIYYSQIVNDFQKGDIAEGYSVSREKKESFPLTVTSAQKNPTAFYLCASSRQGGNTEAFFGQGTRLTVV.